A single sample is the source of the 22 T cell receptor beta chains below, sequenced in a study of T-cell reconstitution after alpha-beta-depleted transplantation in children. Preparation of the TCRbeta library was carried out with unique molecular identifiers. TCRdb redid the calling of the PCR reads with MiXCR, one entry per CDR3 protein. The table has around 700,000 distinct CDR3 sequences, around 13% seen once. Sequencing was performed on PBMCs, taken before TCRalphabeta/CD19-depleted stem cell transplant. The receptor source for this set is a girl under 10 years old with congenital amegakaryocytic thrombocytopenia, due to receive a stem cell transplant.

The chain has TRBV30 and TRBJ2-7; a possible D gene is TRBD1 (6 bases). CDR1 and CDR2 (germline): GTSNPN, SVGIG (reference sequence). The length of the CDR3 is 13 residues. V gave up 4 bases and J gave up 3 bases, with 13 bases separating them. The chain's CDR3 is CAWTTLTGYEQYF. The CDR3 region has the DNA TGTGCCTGGACGACCCTGACAGGCTACGAGCAGTACTTC.

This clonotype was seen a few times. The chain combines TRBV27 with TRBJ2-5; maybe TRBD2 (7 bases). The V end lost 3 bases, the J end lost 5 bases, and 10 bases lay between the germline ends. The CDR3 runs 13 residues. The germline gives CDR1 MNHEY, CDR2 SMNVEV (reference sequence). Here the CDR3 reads CASSLGGPETQYF. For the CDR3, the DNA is TGTGCCAGCAGTTTGGGGGGGCCCGAGACCCAGTACTTC.

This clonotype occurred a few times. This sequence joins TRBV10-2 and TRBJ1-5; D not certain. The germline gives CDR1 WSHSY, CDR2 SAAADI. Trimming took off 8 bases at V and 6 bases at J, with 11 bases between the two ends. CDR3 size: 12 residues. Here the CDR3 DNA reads TGCGCCAGCGGGGAGGGTGCTCAGCCCCAGCATTTT. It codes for CASGEGAQPQHF.

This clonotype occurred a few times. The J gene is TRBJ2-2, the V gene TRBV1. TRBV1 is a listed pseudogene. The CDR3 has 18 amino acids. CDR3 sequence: CTSSQVGLRSANTGELFF. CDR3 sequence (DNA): TGCACCAGCAGCCAAGTCGGCCTGCGGTCGGCGAACACCGGGGAGCTGTTTTTT.

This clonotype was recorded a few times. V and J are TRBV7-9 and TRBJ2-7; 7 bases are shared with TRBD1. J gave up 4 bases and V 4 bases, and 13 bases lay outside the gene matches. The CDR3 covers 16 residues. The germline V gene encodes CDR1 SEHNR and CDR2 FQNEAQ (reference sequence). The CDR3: CASSSPPGQSFYEQYF. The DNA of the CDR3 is TGTGCCAGCAGCTCTCCACCGGGACAGTCTTTTTACGAGCAGTACTTC.

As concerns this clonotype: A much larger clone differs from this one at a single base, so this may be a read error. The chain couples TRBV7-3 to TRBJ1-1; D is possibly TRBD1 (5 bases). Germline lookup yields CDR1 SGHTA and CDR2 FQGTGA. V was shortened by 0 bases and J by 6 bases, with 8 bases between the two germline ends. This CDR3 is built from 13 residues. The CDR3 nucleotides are TGTGCCAGCAGCTTAACAAGGGGCGCTGAAGCTTTCTTT. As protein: CASSLTRGAEAFF.

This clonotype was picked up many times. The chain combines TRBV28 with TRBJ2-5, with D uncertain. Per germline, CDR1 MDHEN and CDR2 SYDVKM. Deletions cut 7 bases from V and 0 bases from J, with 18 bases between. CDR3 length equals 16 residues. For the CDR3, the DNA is TGTGCCAGCACCCCCTGGGGTCAGCTGTACCAAGAGACCCAGTACTTC. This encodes CASTPWGQLYQETQYF. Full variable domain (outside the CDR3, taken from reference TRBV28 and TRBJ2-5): DVKVTQSSRYLVKRTGEKVFLECVQDMDHENMFWYRQDPGLGLRLIYFSYDVKMKEKGDIPEGYSVSREKKERFSLILESASTNQTSMYLCASTPWGQLYQETQYFGPGTRLLVL.

The CDR3, as DNA: TGTGCCAGCAGCGTAGATGGGAGCCACGAGCAGTACTTC. The encoded protein is CASSVDGSHEQYF. The genes are TRBV9 and TRBJ2-7; perhaps TRBD2 as D (5 bases). Between the trimmed V and J ends, which lost 0 bases and 5 bases, there was a span of 9 bases. Looked up from germline, CDR1 is SGDLS and CDR2 is YYNGEE. The CDR3 has 13 residues.

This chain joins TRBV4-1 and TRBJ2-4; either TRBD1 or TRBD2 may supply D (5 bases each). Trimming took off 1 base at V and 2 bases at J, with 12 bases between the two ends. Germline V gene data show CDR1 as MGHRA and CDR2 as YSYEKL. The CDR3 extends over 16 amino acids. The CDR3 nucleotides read TGCGCCAGCAGCCAAGGGGACCGTTCCCCCAAAAACATTCAGTACTTC. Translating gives CASSQGDRSPKNIQYF.

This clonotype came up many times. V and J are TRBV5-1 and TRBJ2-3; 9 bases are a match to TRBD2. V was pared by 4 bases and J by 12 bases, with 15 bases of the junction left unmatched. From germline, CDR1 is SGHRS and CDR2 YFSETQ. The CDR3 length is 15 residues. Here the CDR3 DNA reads TGCGCCAGCAGCGGGATAGCGGGAGCTGGGGAGCCACAGTATTTT. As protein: CASSGIAGAGEPQYF. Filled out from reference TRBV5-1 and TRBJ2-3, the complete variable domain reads KAGVTQTPRYLIKTRGQQVTLSCSPISGHRSVSWYQQTPGQGLQFLFEYFSETQRNKGNFPGRFSGRQFSNSRSEMNVSTLELGDSALYLCASSGIAGAGEPQYFGPGTRLTVL.

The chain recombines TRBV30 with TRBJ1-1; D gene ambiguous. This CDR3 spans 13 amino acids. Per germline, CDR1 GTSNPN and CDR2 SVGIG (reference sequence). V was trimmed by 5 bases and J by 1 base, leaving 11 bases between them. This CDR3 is CAWFRLGNTEAFF. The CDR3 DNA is TGTGCCTGGTTTAGATTAGGGAACACTGAAGCTTTCTTT.

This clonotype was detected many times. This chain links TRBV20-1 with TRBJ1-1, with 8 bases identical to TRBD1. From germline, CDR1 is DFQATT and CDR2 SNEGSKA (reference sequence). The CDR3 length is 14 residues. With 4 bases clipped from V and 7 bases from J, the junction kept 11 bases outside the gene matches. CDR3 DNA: TGCAGTGCTACCCGCGACAGGGGATCAGGTGAAGCTTTCTTT. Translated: CSATRDRGSGEAFF.

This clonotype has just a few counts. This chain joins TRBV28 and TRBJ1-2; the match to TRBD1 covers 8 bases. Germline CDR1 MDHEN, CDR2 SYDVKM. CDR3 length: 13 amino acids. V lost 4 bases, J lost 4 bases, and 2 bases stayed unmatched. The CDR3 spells CASSWGTGYGYTF. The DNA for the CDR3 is TGTGCCAGCAGTTGGGGGACAGGCTATGGCTACACCTTC.

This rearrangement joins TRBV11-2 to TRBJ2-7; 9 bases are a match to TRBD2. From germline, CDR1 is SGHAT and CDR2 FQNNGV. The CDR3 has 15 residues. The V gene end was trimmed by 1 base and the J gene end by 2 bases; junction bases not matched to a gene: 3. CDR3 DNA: TGTGCCAGCAGCTTAGCGTCTAGCGGGGCCTACGAGCAGTACTTC. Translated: CASSLASSGAYEQYF.

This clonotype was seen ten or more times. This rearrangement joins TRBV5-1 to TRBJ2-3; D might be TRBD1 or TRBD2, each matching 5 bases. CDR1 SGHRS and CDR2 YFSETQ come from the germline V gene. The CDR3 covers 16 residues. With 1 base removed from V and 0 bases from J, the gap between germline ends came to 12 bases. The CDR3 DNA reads TGCGCCAGCAGCTTGACTGGGACGGTTAGCACAGATACGCAGTATTTT. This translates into CASSLTGTVSTDTQYF.

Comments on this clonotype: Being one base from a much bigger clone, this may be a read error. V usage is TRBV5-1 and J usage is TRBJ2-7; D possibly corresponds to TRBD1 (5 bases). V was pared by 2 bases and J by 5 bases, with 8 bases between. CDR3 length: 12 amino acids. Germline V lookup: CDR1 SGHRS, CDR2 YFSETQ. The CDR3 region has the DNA TGCGCCAGCAGCTTTGACAGCGACGAGCAGTACTTC. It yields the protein CASSFDSDEQYF.

The CDR3 is CASSLRRDRTYEQYF. The CDR3 coding sequence is TGTGCCAGCAGCCTGCGCCGGGACAGGACCTACGAGCAGTACTTC. The genes are TRBV7-9 and TRBJ2-7; 8 positions match TRBD1. V shed 5 bases, J shed 2 bases, and the junction held 8 bases outside the gene matches. The CDR3 runs 15 residues. CDR1 is SEHNR and CDR2 is FQNEAQ in the germline V gene (reference sequence).

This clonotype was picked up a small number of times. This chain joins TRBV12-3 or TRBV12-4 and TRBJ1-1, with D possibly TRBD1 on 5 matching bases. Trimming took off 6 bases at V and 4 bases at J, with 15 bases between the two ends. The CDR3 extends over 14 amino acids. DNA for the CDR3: TGTGCCAGCAGATTCCAGGGTACGAGCACTGAAGCTTTCTTT. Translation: CASRFQGTSTEAFF.

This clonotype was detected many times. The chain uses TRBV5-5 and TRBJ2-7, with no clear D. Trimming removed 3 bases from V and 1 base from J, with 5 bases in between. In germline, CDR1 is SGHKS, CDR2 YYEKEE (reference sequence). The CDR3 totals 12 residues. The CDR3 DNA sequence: TGTGCCAGCAGCTCGGCATCCTACGAGCAGTACTTC. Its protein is CASSSASYEQYF.

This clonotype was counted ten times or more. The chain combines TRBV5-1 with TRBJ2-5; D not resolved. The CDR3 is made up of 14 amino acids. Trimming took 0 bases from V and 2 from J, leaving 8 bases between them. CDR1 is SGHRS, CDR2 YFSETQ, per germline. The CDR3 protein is CASSLAADQETQYF. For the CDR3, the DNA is TGCGCCAGCAGCTTGGCGGCGGATCAAGAGACCCAGTACTTC.

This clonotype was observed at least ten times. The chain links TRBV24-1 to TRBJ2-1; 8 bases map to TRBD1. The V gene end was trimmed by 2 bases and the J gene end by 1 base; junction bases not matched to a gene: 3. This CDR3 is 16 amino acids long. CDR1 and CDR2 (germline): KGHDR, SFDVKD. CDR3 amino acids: CATSDWGQVSYNEQFF. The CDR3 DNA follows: TGTGCCACCAGTGATTGGGGACAGGTGTCCTACAATGAGCAGTTCTTC.

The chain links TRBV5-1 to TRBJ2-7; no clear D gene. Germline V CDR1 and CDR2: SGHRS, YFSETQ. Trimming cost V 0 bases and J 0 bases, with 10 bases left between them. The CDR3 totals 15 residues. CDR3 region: CASSLGSPSSYEQYF. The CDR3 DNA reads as TGCGCCAGCAGCTTGGGGTCCCCGAGCTCCTACGAGCAGTACTTC. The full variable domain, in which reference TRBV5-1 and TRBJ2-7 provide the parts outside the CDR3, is KAGVTQTPRYLIKTRGQQVTLSCSPISGHRSVSWYQQTPGQGLQFLFEYFSETQRNKGNFPGRFSGRQFSNSRSEMNVSTLELGDSALYLCASSLGSPSSYEQYFGPGTRLTVT.